The subject of this entry is one T cell receptor (beta chain). Germline V gives CDR1 SGHVS, CDR2 FQNEAQ. CDR3 length: 12 residues. Trimming took 1 base from V and 7 from J, leaving 7 bases between them. The sample is drawn from a study of control samples from healthy donors and cancer patients. Clones were sequenced by immunoSEQ multiplex PCR, and TCRdb holds only the in-frame ones, with some missing. The sample shows tens of thousands of clones, less than 90% of them seen only once. Material: blood. The chain uses TRBV7-8 and TRBJ1-2; D gene ambiguous. This sequence originates from a woman in her 70s in good health. CDR3 in DNA: TGTGCCAGCAGCTTAGATCTTGGTGGCTACACCTTC. Its protein product is CASSLDLGGYTF.